The 16 T cell receptor beta chains below come from one sample, sequenced in a study of cytomegalovirus exposure and HLA in healthy donors. Primers for the PCR totalled 60 Vbeta and 13 Jbeta. Using immunoSEQ multiplex PCR, the repertoire was profiled, and TCRdb retains in-frame clones only, with some absent. Of approximately 100,000 clones in the sample, approximately 80% were seen once. Material: PBMCs. These receptors were collected from a man aged 45-65 years in good health and CMV-seronegative.

This clone was detected a few times. The chain joins TRBV12-5 to TRBJ2-5; 8 bases map to TRBD2. This CDR3 contains 14 residues. Per germline, CDR1 LGHNT and CDR2 FRNRAP. The J segment lost 1 base and the V segment lost 5 bases, leaving 3 bases of the junction unmatched. This CDR3 reads CASGKTSGQETQYF. For the CDR3, the DNA is TGTGCTAGTGGTAAAACTAGCGGCCAAGAGACCCAGTACTTC.

This sequence joins TRBV7-8 and TRBJ2-1; 10 bases match TRBD1. Germline CDR1 SGHVS, CDR2 FQNEAQ. The V segment lost 2 bases and the J segment 8 bases; nucleotides outside the gene matches: 12. The CDR3 length is 17 residues. The CDR3 region is CASSLIATGGGEDEQFF. The CDR3 DNA follows: TGTGCCAGCAGCTTAATAGCGACAGGGGGCGGCGAGGATGAGCAGTTCTTC. Complete variable domain (other parts from reference TRBV7-8 and TRBJ2-1): GAGVSQSPRYKVAKRGQDVALRCDPISGHVSLFWYQQALGQGPEFLTYFQNEAQLDKSGLPSDRFFAERPEGSVSTLKIQRTQQEDSAVYLCASSLIATGGGEDEQFFGPGTRLTVL.

This clone was detected only a few times. The V call is TRBV7-3, the J call TRBJ1-2; D is unclear. The CDR3 covers 12 residues. CDR1 and CDR2 (germline): SGHTA, FQGTGA. The V gene lost 2 bases and the J gene lost 2 bases, with 3 bases spanning the gap. The CDR3 reads CASSLSNYGYTF. DNA of the CDR3: TGTGCCAGCAGCTTATCGAACTATGGCTACACCTTC.

The chain employs TRBV4-1 and TRBJ2-7, with D unresolved. V gave up 4 bases and J gave up 2 bases, with 9 bases separating them. CDR3 length equals 13 residues. Germline V gene sequence: CDR1 MGHRA, CDR2 YSYEKL. The CDR3 reads CASSPESPYEQYF. CDR3 nucleotide sequence: TGCGCCAGCAGCCCCGAGAGCCCCTACGAGCAGTACTTC.

The chain carries TRBV5-1 and TRBJ1-2; tentative D call: TRBD1 (6 bases). This CDR3 contains 15 residues. V lost 5 bases to trimming and J lost 3 bases, with 17 bases between them. Germline lookup yields CDR1 SGHRS and CDR2 YFSETQ. Written as DNA, the CDR3 is TGCGCCAGCAGGTCTGTCGGCAAGGGGGACTATGGCTACACCTTC. As protein: CASRSVGKGDYGYTF.

The V call is TRBV2, the J call TRBJ2-2; the match to TRBD2 covers 10 bases. This CDR3 has 16 amino acids. Germline values: CDR1 SNHLY, CDR2 FYNNEI. With V trimmed by 6 bases and J by 3 bases, 7 bases remained unmatched. The CDR3 DNA reads TGTGCCAGCAGACTAAGCGGGGGGGCAGACACCGGGGAGCTGTTTTTT. Translation gives CASRLSGGADTGELFF.

This chain joins TRBV9 and TRBJ2-7; D is perhaps TRBD1 (5 bases). Germline CDR1 and CDR2: SGDLS and YYNGEE. V lost 0 bases, J lost 7 bases, and 17 bases lay in between. This CDR3 spans 15 amino acids. CDR3 region: CASSVEGIRPQEQYF. CDR3 coding DNA: TGTGCCAGCAGCGTAGAGGGGATAAGGCCCCAAGAGCAGTACTTC. The full variable domain, its missing parts supplied by reference TRBV9 and TRBJ2-7, is DSGVTQTPKHLITATGQRVTLRCSPRSGDLSVYWYQQSLDQGLQFLIQYYNGEERAKGNILERFSAQQFPDLHSELNLSSLELGDSALYFCASSVEGIRPQEQYFGPGTRLTVT.

The rearrangement links TRBV4-1 to TRBJ2-3; unclear D gene. Germline loops: CDR1 MGHRA, CDR2 YSYEKL. The CDR3 has 12 residues. V dropped 6 bases and J dropped 9 bases, with 13 bases sitting between them. For the CDR3, the DNA is TGCGCCAGCAGTCCGCCCCTAGGCACGCAGTATTTT. This encodes CASSPPLGTQYF.

CDR3 in DNA: TGTGCCAGCAGCTTAAGGGGGCAAGGCAATCAGCCCCAGCATTTT. It is translated as CASSLRGQGNQPQHF. J is TRBJ1-5 and V is TRBV7-2; 7 bases are a match to TRBD1. Germline V gene lookup returns CDR1 SGHTA and CDR2 FQGNSA. The J segment lost 2 bases and the V segment lost 2 bases, leaving 3 bases of the junction unmatched. The CDR3 length is 15 residues.

On this clone: An end of the junction differs from the germline gene, which may be a read error. V and J are TRBV7-9 and TRBJ1-1; D is unclear. CDR3 length: 12 amino acids. Germline CDR1 reads SEHNR; CDR2 reads FQNEAQ (reference sequence). The CDR3 loop reads CSSSLIGEMTFF. For the CDR3, the DNA is TGTTCCAGCAGCCTCATCGGGGAGATGACTTTCTTT.

J is TRBJ2-1 and V is TRBV5-1, with D hard to call. Germline lookup yields CDR1 SGHRS and CDR2 YFSETQ. V lost 2 bases, J lost 5 bases, and 11 bases lay in between. There are 14 residues in the CDR3. The CDR3 sequence is CASSLSPGNNEQFF. Written as DNA, the CDR3 is TGCGCCAGCAGCTTATCCCCAGGTAACAATGAGCAGTTCTTC.

The chain uses TRBV6-1 and TRBJ1-4; the D gene is possibly TRBD1 (5 bases). CDR1 and CDR2 (germline): MNHNS, SASEGT. The CDR3 contains 15 residues. The V end was cut by 3 bases, the J end by 11 bases, with 19 bases between. The CDR3 is CASSDFKTAHNKLFF. CDR3 nucleotide sequence: TGTGCCAGCAGTGACTTTAAGACAGCCCACAATAAACTGTTTTTT.

This chain connects TRBV5-1 to TRBJ2-3, with a possible D match to TRBD2 (6 bases). Between the trimmed V and J ends, which lost 4 bases and 6 bases, there was a span of 9 bases. This CDR3 contains 12 residues. The germline V gene has CDR1 SGHRS and CDR2 YFSETQ. The CDR3 loop reads CASSRRGDTQYF. The CDR3 bases are TGCGCCAGCAGCCGCCGGGGGGATACGCAGTATTTT.

The rearrangement links TRBV25-1 to TRBJ1-1; D possibly corresponds to TRBD1 (5 bases). The V end lost 8 bases, the J end lost 10 bases, and 14 bases lay between the germline ends. This CDR3 has 11 residues. CDR1 and CDR2 (germline): MGHDK, SYGVNS. The chain's CDR3 is CASLQGHSAFF. CDR3 nucleotide sequence: TGTGCCAGCTTACAAGGACACTCAGCTTTCTTT. Full variable domain (missing parts from reference TRBV25-1 and TRBJ1-1): EADIYQTPRYLVIGTGKKITLECSQTMGHDKMYWYQQDPGMELHLIHYSYGVNSTEKGDLSSESTVSRIRTEHFPLTLESARPSHTSQYLCASLQGHSAFFGQGTRLTVV.

In this sample, this clone turned up once. The chain links TRBV6-6 to TRBJ2-2, with D unclear. Trimming left V 6 bases short and J 5 bases short, with 19 bases between. Germline assignment: CDR1 MNHNY and CDR2 SVGAGI (reference sequence). The CDR3 loop spans 16 amino acids. CDR3: CASSVASPRLTGELFF. In DNA form, the CDR3 reads TGTGCCAGCAGCGTAGCTTCCCCGCGCCTAACCGGGGAGCTGTTTTTT.

The chain joins TRBV7-2 to TRBJ1-6, with 7 bases matching TRBD1. V lost 1 base and J lost 7; bases outside the gene matches: 7. CDR1 SGHTA and CDR2 FQGNSA come from the germline V gene. This CDR3 is 16 amino acids long. The chain's CDR3 is CASSLGQGGLNSPLHF. The CDR3 DNA is TGTGCCAGCAGCTTAGGCCAAGGGGGCCTAAATTCACCCCTCCACTTT.